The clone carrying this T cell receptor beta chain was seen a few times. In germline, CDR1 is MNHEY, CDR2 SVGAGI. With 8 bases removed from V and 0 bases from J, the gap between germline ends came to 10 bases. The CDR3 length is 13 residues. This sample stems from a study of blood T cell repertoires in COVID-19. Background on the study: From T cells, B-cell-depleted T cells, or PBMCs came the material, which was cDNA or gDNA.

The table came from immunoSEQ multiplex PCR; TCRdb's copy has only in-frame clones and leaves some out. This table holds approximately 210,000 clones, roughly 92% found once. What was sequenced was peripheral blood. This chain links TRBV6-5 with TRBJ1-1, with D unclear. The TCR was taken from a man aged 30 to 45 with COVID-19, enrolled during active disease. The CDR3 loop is CASGSTVNTEAFF. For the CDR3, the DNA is TGTGCCAGCGGTAGCACGGTGAACACTGAAGCTTTCTTT.